The 30 T cell receptor beta chains presented below share a single source sample, sequenced in a study of blood T cells in healthy people across ages. Combining a sample-barcoded 5' primer with a J-beta primer mix, a second PCR ran for about 7 to 12 cycles. TCRdb re-called the 5' RACE reads with MiXCR, one entry per CDR3 protein. The data contain approximately 940,000 distinct CDR3 sequences, around 48% of them singletons. Sequencing was carried out using blood. The receptors come from a man between 25 and 39 years old in good health.

This chain links TRBV20-1 with TRBJ2-1; 12 bases are a match to TRBD2. Germline V gene data show CDR1 as DFQATT and CDR2 as SNEGSKA (reference sequence). With 2 bases clipped from V and 1 base from J, the junction kept 9 bases outside the gene matches. The CDR3 covers 18 residues. The CDR3 region is CSARTTSGGPPSYNEQFF. CDR3 DNA: TGCAGTGCTAGAACCACTAGCGGGGGGCCCCCGTCCTACAATGAGCAGTTCTTC.

The V and J genes are TRBV4-2 and TRBJ1-4, with a weak D call TRBD1 (5 bases). The CDR3 totals 14 residues. Germline CDR1 is LGHNA and CDR2 is YNFKEQ. The V end was cut by 10 bases, the J end by 5 bases, with 17 bases between. The CDR3 sequence: CANSLDRENEKLFF. In nucleotides, the CDR3 is TGTGCCAACAGTCTTGACAGAGAGAATGAAAAACTGTTTTTT.

The gene calls are TRBV7-9 and TRBJ2-7, with D tentatively TRBD1 or TRBD2 (5 bases each). The germline V gene has CDR1 SEHNR and CDR2 FQNEAQ (reference sequence). CDR3 size: 14 residues. V was cut by 4 bases and J by 5 bases, with 15 bases left in between. CDR3 DNA: TGTGCCAGCAGCTGGACTGGGGCAGGTGACGAGCAGTACTTC. Translating it yields CASSWTGAGDEQYF.

This clonotype was seen only a few times. The chain couples TRBV20-1 to TRBJ1-1; 9 nucleotides align to TRBD1. Germline trimming cut 6 bases from V and 4 bases from J; bases unmatched to any gene: 6. The CDR3 runs to 13 residues. Germline V lookup: CDR1 DFQATT, CDR2 SNEGSKA (reference sequence). CDR3 in amino acids: CSAKDRGATEAFF. CDR3 sequence (DNA): TGCAGTGCCAAAGACAGGGGGGCCACTGAAGCTTTCTTT.

The rearrangement links TRBV27 to TRBJ2-7, with D hard to call. Germline assignment: CDR1 MNHEY and CDR2 SMNVEV (reference sequence). The CDR3 runs to 15 residues. V lost 10 bases and J 6 bases, leaving 25 bases between the germline ends. DNA for the CDR3: TGTGCCACCCAACCCTTGGCAGCCCTGTATCGCGAGCAGTACTTC. It translates to CATQPLAALYREQYF.

This clonotype was recorded a few times. The chain employs TRBV20-1 and TRBJ2-4; TRBD1 agrees at 11 bases. CDR3 length equals 16 residues. CDR1 is DFQATT, CDR2 SNEGSKA, per germline (reference sequence). V lost 4 bases to trimming and J lost 13 bases; unmatched junction nucleotides: 18. The chain's CDR3 is CSATNLRDRGVWEQYF. As DNA, the CDR3 is TGCAGTGCTACGAACCTCCGGGACAGGGGGGTATGGGAGCAGTACTTC.

V usage is TRBV21-1 and J usage is TRBJ2-5; TRBD2 is the table's D call, not checked against the DNA. TRBV21-1 is a recognized pseudogene. This CDR3 spans 19 amino acids. The DNA for the CDR3 is TGTACCAGCAGCAAGGTGGCCGCCCCTAGCGGGGGTATCCAAGAGACCCAGTACTTC. Residues: CTSSKVAAPSGGIQETQYF.

This clonotype was counted a single time. The chain couples TRBV5-1 to TRBJ2-3; the D gene is possibly TRBD2 (6 bases). Between the trimmed V and J ends, which lost 3 bases and 3 bases, there was a span of 17 bases. Per germline, CDR1 SGHRS and CDR2 YFSETQ. This CDR3 is 16 amino acids long. CDR3 bases: TGCGCCAGCAGCTACGGACTAAGAGAAACTACAGATACGCAGTATTTT. Encoded protein: CASSYGLRETTDTQYF.

Only one count was recorded for this clonotype. The chain joins TRBV6-2 or TRBV6-3 to TRBJ1-6; D uncertain. CDR3 length: 14 residues. CDR1 and CDR2 from the germline V gene are MNHEY and SVGEGT. V was clipped by 1 base and J by 6 bases, with 7 bases between them. The CDR3 protein is CASSYYRGNSPLHF. The CDR3 DNA follows: TGTGCCAGCAGTTACTATCGGGGTAATTCACCCCTCCACTTT.

The chain combines TRBV7-2 with TRBJ1-4; no definite D call. The CDR3 spans 16 residues. V lost 5 bases and J lost 4, with 17 bases in between. CDR1 is SGHTA and CDR2 is FQGNSA in the germline V gene. For the CDR3, the DNA is TGTGCCAGCAGCCCAGACCCGGAACTTCTTAATGAAAAACTGTTTTTT. Translated: CASSPDPELLNEKLFF.

Here the CDR3 reads CASSPNWGEQYF. The CDR3 nucleotides read TGTGCCAGCAGCCCAAACTGGGGCGAGCAGTACTTC. The chain carries TRBV14 and TRBJ2-7; no clear D gene. Trimming stripped 4 bases from V and 6 bases from J, with 10 bases between. The CDR3 consists of 12 residues. Germline lookup yields CDR1 SGHDN and CDR2 FVKESK.

The chain employs TRBV20-1 and TRBJ2-5, with D tentatively TRBD1 or TRBD2 (6 bases each). Judging by the DNA end, TRBJ2-7 fits better; the J call may be wrong. The CDR3 contains 16 residues. Germline CDR1 and CDR2: DFQATT and SNEGSKA (reference sequence). CDR3 in DNA: TGCAGTGCTAGAGAGGACTCAGACAGGACTATCGACGAGCAGTACTTC. Translation gives CSAREDSDRTIDEQYF.

This clonotype has more than one count but fewer than ten. The V call is TRBV5-1, the J call TRBJ2-7; D not resolved. The CDR3 covers 12 residues. The germline CDR1 and CDR2 sequences are SGHRS and YFSETQ. V was trimmed by 4 bases and J by 8 bases, leaving 13 bases between them. The CDR3 nucleotides read TGCGCCAGCAGCCCCCAGACCGAGAAGCAGTACTTC. Its translation is CASSPQTEKQYF.

The chain is built from TRBV10-3 and TRBJ2-5; the D gene is possibly TRBD1 (6 bases). V gave up 3 bases and J gave up 5 bases, with 10 bases separating them. The CDR3 extends over 13 amino acids. CDR1 is ENHRY and CDR2 is SYGVKD in the germline V gene. CDR3 sequence reads: CAISEADRETQYF. CDR3 DNA: TGTGCCATCAGTGAAGCCGACAGGGAGACCCAGTACTTC.

The chain has TRBV6-1 and TRBJ1-4; 9 nucleotides align to TRBD1. The germline V gene has CDR1 MNHNS and CDR2 SASEGT. J gave up 8 bases and V 6 bases, and 22 bases lay outside the gene matches. This CDR3 is built from 19 residues. CDR3 sequence (DNA): TGTGCCAGCAGACCTTCACAGGGGGCGCAGGAGACAGTTAAGGAAAAACTGTTTTTT. It yields the protein CASRPSQGAQETVKEKLFF.

The rearrangement links TRBV29-1 to TRBJ1-4, with 8 bases lining up with TRBD1. J was trimmed by 5 bases and V by 6 bases; bases with no gene match: 5. The germline V gene encodes CDR1 SQVTM and CDR2 ANQGSEA. The CDR3 has 13 residues. CDR3 DNA: TGCAGCGTGAACAGGGGGGAAAATGAAAAACTGTTTTTT. Translation: CSVNRGENEKLFF.

Here the CDR3 DNA reads TGTGCCAGCAGTTACGCGGCTAGCGGGGGCAATGAGCAGTTCTTC. The encoded protein is CASSYAASGGNEQFF. V is TRBV6-2 or TRBV6-3 and J is TRBJ2-1, with 10 positions matching TRBD2. The CDR3 contains 15 residues. CDR1 MNHEY and CDR2 SVGEGT come from the germline V gene. V lost 2 bases to trimming and J lost 6 bases; unmatched junction nucleotides: 4.

The CDR3 here is CASRGWTGIDEQYF. The CDR3, as DNA: TGCGCCAGCAGGGGATGGACAGGGATCGACGAGCAGTACTTC. V is TRBV5-1 and J is TRBJ2-5; 8 bases are a match to TRBD1. The DNA matches TRBJ2-7 better at its end, which makes the J call doubtful. The CDR3 sequence is 14 residues long. Germline V gene data show CDR1 as SGHRS and CDR2 as YFSETQ.

This clonotype was found a few times. J is TRBJ1-2 and V is TRBV7-2; 12 bases fit TRBD1. The junction had 12 bases not matched to a gene; V was cut back by 5 bases and J by 8 bases. There are 16 residues in the CDR3. Germline CDR1 is SGHTA and CDR2 is FQGNSA. This chain's CDR3 is CASSITGTGGAGGYTF. The CDR3 bases are TGTGCCAGCAGCATCACCGGGACAGGGGGCGCCGGGGGCTACACCTTC.

The V and J genes are TRBV28 and TRBJ2-3; 9 nucleotides agree with TRBD2. Trimming cost V 8 bases and J 2 bases; bases outside gene matches: 8. CDR1 MDHEN and CDR2 SYDVKM come from the germline V gene. CDR3 length: 15 amino acids. CDR3 sequence reads: CASGLAGETTDTQYF. The CDR3 DNA reads TGTGCCAGCGGGTTAGCGGGGGAGACCACAGATACGCAGTATTTT.

V gene TRBV6-2 or TRBV6-3 combines with J gene TRBJ2-5; 9 bases match TRBD2. The V segment lost 9 bases and the J segment 4 bases; nucleotides outside the gene matches: 6. The CDR3 totals 13 residues. Germline V gene lookup returns CDR1 MNHEY and CDR2 SVGEGT. CDR3 region: CARRLAGRETQYF. CDR3 coding DNA: TGTGCCAGGCGGCTAGCGGGGCGAGAGACCCAGTACTTC.

The V call is TRBV7-3, the J call TRBJ2-5, with TRBD2 identical over 7 bases. This CDR3 is 15 amino acids long. The V gene end was trimmed by 1 base and the J gene end by 5 bases; junction bases not matched to a gene: 7. Germline CDR1 is SGHTA and CDR2 is FQGTGA. CDR3 coding DNA: TGTGCCAGCAGCTTAATGGGGTTGCGGGGGGAGACCCAGTACTTC. This sequence encodes CASSLMGLRGETQYF.

This clonotype was counted ten times or more. J is TRBJ2-1 and V is TRBV4-3; D unresolved. There are 15 residues in the CDR3. V was pared by 0 bases and J by 0 bases, with 6 bases between. The germline V gene has CDR1 LGHNA and CDR2 YSLEER. The CDR3 reads CASSQDYSSYNEQFF. CDR3 sequence (DNA): TGCGCCAGCAGCCAAGATTATAGCTCCTACAATGAGCAGTTCTTC.

The chain has TRBV5-6 and TRBJ1-5; D might be TRBD1 (5 bases). With 3 bases removed from V and 5 bases from J, the gap between germline ends came to 18 bases. Per the germline V gene, CDR1 is SGHDT and CDR2 is YYEEEE. This CDR3 region has 16 residues. CDR3 protein: CASSSMGVTADQPQHF. CDR3 DNA: TGTGCCAGCAGCTCAATGGGGGTGACAGCTGATCAGCCCCAGCATTTT.

The rearrangement joins TRBV4-1 to TRBJ2-5; D is unresolved. CDR3 length equals 15 residues. CDR1 MGHRA and CDR2 YSYEKL come from the germline V gene. Trimming removed 1 base at V and 5 bases at J, with 14 bases between. The CDR3 loop reads CASSQGKSSLETQYF. The CDR3 nucleotides read TGCGCCAGCAGCCAAGGGAAGTCCTCTCTGGAGACCCAGTACTTC.

There are a few counts of this clonotype. The chain recombines TRBV5-1 with TRBJ2-3; 10 bases align to TRBD1. V dropped 5 bases and J dropped 4; count of bases not matched to a gene: 7. The CDR3 runs to 15 residues. Germline V lookup: CDR1 SGHRS, CDR2 YFSETQ. The CDR3 loop reads CASRTGTGAADTQYF. The CDR3 nucleotides are TGCGCCAGCAGGACCGGGACAGGGGCTGCAGATACGCAGTATTTT. The full variable domain, rest sourced from reference TRBV5-1 and TRBJ2-3, is KAGVTQTPRYLIKTRGQQVTLSCSPISGHRSVSWYQQTPGQGLQFLFEYFSETQRNKGNFPGRFSGRQFSNSRSEMNVSTLELGDSALYLCASRTGTGAADTQYFGPGTRLTVL.

In its sample, this clonotype was seen many times. V usage is TRBV10-3 and J usage is TRBJ2-5; 10 nucleotides agree with TRBD2. V trimming: 6 bases; J trimming: 3 bases; junction bases outside the gene matches: 1. CDR1 and CDR2 from the germline V gene are ENHRY and SYGVKD. CDR3 length equals 13 residues. The CDR3, as DNA: TGTGCCATCAGGCTAGCGGGGGAAGAGACCCAGTACTTC. Its protein is CAIRLAGEETQYF.

The chain recombines TRBV6-2 or TRBV6-3 with TRBJ2-5; D may be TRBD1 or TRBD2 (5 bases each). The J call may not be correct, given that the DNA end is closer to TRBJ2-7. The germline gives CDR1 MNHEY, CDR2 SVGEGT. There are 14 residues in the CDR3. The DNA of the CDR3 is TGTGCCAGCAGTTACCGGGACGGGGCGACCGAGCAGTACTTC. It translates to CASSYRDGATEQYF.

A few counts support this clonotype. The rearrangement uses TRBV7-9 and TRBJ2-1; possibly TRBD2 for D (6 bases). Germline lookup yields CDR1 SEHNR and CDR2 FQNEAQ (reference sequence). V was clipped by 8 bases and J by 0 bases, with 17 bases between them. The CDR3 totals 16 residues. CDR3 bases: TGTGCCAGCGGCATTGTGGGACTTAGCTCCTACAATGAGCAGTTCTTC. It is translated as CASGIVGLSSYNEQFF.

This clonotype showed up many times. The gene calls are TRBV5-1 and TRBJ2-7; 7 bases are shared with TRBD1. With V trimmed by 3 bases and J by 2 bases, 5 bases remained unmatched. Germline CDR1 is SGHRS and CDR2 is YFSETQ. The CDR3 runs to 14 residues. The CDR3 bases are TGCGCCAGCAGCTCGCCCGGGACAGCCTACGAGCAGTACTTC. Amino acid sequence: CASSSPGTAYEQYF. The full variable domain, with the rest looked up from reference TRBV5-1 and TRBJ2-7, is KAGVTQTPRYLIKTRGQQVTLSCSPISGHRSVSWYQQTPGQGLQFLFEYFSETQRNKGNFPGRFSGRQFSNSRSEMNVSTLELGDSALYLCASSSPGTAYEQYFGPGTRLTVT.